This T cell receptor (beta chain) was profiled in a study of cytomegalovirus exposure and HLA in healthy donors. Notes on this clone: Antigen: not known.

Whole-study findings and limits: A later analysis linked a missense variant in DCLRE1C to the trimming of TCR beta V and J genes.

In the PCR, 60 Vbeta and 13 Jbeta primers were used. Clones were read by immunoSEQ multiplex PCR, and TCRdb kept only the in-frame ones, dropping some. The table shows around 90,000 clones, with around three quarters occurring only once. Sample: PBMCs. This sequence originates from a young man in good health and CMV-seronegative.

The CDR3 coding sequence is TGTGCCAGCAGCTTGAACAGGGGATCGACTAATGAAAAACTGTTTTTT. Translating it yields CASSLNRGSTNEKLFF. The V call is TRBV5-6, the J call TRBJ1-4; 7 nucleotides agree with TRBD1. The V segment lost 1 base and the J segment 2 bases; nucleotides outside the gene matches: 5. This CDR3 contains 16 residues. The germline V gene has CDR1 SGHDT and CDR2 YYEEEE.